A single sample is the source of the 11 T cell receptor beta chains below, sequenced in a study of CD8 T cells in ankylosing spondylitis. MiXCR, applied by TCRdb to the 5' RACE reads, yields one record per CDR3 protein. The sample comprises approximately 350,000 distinct CDR3 sequences, approximately 15% of which are singletons, and 1.1% rests with the top ten. Sequencing was performed on blood, either unsorted or a sorted T cell fraction (not recorded which). All receptors derive from a male donor with ankylosing spondylitis or in good health (not recorded which).

This clonotype was seen only a few times. The rearrangement uses TRBV9 and TRBJ2-3; D uncertain. The CDR3 extends over 13 amino acids. V dropped 3 bases and J dropped 9 bases, with 14 bases sitting between them. Germline CDR1 SGDLS, CDR2 YYNGEE. CDR3 sequence (DNA): TGTGCCAGCAGCGGAAACCCTGTCGGAACGCAGTATTTT. This translates into CASSGNPVGTQYF.

V gene TRBV19 combines with J gene TRBJ1-5; D might be TRBD1 (6 bases). Germline CDR1 and CDR2: LNHDA and SQIVND (reference sequence). This CDR3 is built from 17 residues. The V end was cut by 5 bases, the J end by 2 bases, with 19 bases between. CDR3 amino acids: CASSGGGRPRGNQPQHF. DNA for the CDR3: TGTGCCAGTAGTGGCGGGGGCCGCCCTAGGGGCAATCAGCCCCAGCATTTT.

V gene TRBV12-3 or TRBV12-4 combines with J gene TRBJ2-7; D call uncertain. Trimming shortened V by 6 bases and J by 6 bases, and 12 bases separated the two germline ends. The CDR3 runs to 12 residues. The chain's CDR3 is CASSRTPPEQYF. The CDR3 coding sequence is TGTGCCAGCAGCAGGACCCCGCCCGAGCAGTACTTC.

The chain has TRBV5-1 and TRBJ2-3; maybe TRBD2 (7 bases). The CDR3 runs 14 residues. Between the trimmed V and J ends, which lost 5 bases and 4 bases, there was a span of 14 bases. The germline gives CDR1 SGHRS, CDR2 YFSETQ. The CDR3 DNA sequence: TGCGCCAGCAGACGAGGGGGGGATGCAGATACGCAGTATTTT. It translates to CASRRGGDADTQYF.

This clonotype appeared a few times. The CDR3 sequence: CASRWDGNQPQHF. Written as DNA, the CDR3 is TGCGCCAGCAGATGGGACGGGAATCAGCCCCAGCATTTT. V gene TRBV10-2 combines with J gene TRBJ1-5; tentative D call: TRBD1 (5 bases). Trimming pared 6 bases from V and 4 bases from J, leaving 10 bases between. CDR3 length equals 13 residues. The germline V gene encodes CDR1 WSHSY and CDR2 SAAADI.

The chain is built from TRBV5-1 and TRBJ2-1; 7 bases match TRBD1. Germline V gene data show CDR1 as SGHRS and CDR2 as YFSETQ. The CDR3 has 13 amino acids. V shed 0 bases and J 8 bases; nucleotides not matched to a gene: 2. The CDR3 here is CASSLGQGDEQFF. The DNA of the CDR3 is TGCGCCAGCAGCTTGGGACAGGGAGATGAGCAGTTCTTC.

This clonotype has just a few counts. The V call is TRBV7-2, the J call TRBJ1-3, with D perhaps TRBD1 (6 bases). The ends were cut back, 5 bases at V and 4 bases at J, with 15 bases in the middle. The CDR3 extends over 15 amino acids. Germline CDR1 is SGHTA and CDR2 is FQGNSA. DNA for the CDR3: TGTGCCAGCAGCAGGGGGGGCGCAAAAGGAAACACCATATATTTT. Protein sequence: CASSRGGAKGNTIYF.

This clonotype was counted a few times. The chain couples TRBV5-1 to TRBJ1-2, with 9 nucleotides matching TRBD1. The trim removed 3 bases at V and 8 bases at J, leaving 11 bases unmatched. CDR3 length: 15 amino acids. Germline V CDR1 and CDR2: SGHRS, YFSETQ. As DNA, the CDR3 is TGCGCCAGCAGCTCGGGGACAGGGCAGCCAGAGGGCTACACCTTC. Protein sequence: CASSSGTGQPEGYTF.

This chain joins TRBV5-1 and TRBJ2-1; D is perhaps TRBD2 (5 bases). Trimming pared 0 bases from V and 8 bases from J, leaving 12 bases between. There are 14 residues in the CDR3. CDR1 is SGHRS and CDR2 is YFSETQ in the germline V gene. The CDR3: CASSLGASFDEQFF. The CDR3 region has the DNA TGCGCCAGCAGCTTGGGTGCTAGCTTCGATGAGCAGTTCTTC.

The chain combines TRBV5-1 with TRBJ2-7; D possibly corresponds to TRBD2 (6 bases). V lost 1 base and J lost 7, with 12 bases in between. The CDR3 consists of 13 residues. Germline V CDR1 and CDR2: SGHRS, YFSETQ. CDR3 DNA sequence: TGCGCCAGCAGCTTGACGGCGAGCGGGGAGCAGTACTTC. Its protein product is CASSLTASGEQYF.

The chain is built from TRBV20-1 and TRBJ2-6; D could derive from TRBD1 or TRBD2 (6 bases each). Germline V lookup: CDR1 DFQATT, CDR2 SNEGSKA (reference sequence). The CDR3 consists of 15 residues. CDR3 in DNA: TGCAGCACTCCGGAGGGGGGCTCTGGGGCCAACGTCCTGACTTTC. Protein: CSTPEGGSGANVLTF.